This entry is about one T cell receptor (beta chain). The assay was immunoSEQ multiplex PCR, and TCRdb's table has in-frame clones only and misses some. The sample holds some 120,000 clones, roughly 92% seen once. The source of the sample is a study of T cell changes during pregnancy in multiple sclerosis. This receptor was obtained from a female donor with multiple sclerosis, enrolled in a pregnancy study. The specimen comprised peripheral blood, sampled before pregnancy.

DNA for the CDR3: TGTGCCAGCAGCTTAATGAGGGAGGGTGAGCAGTTCTTC. This gives the protein CASSLMREGEQFF. The V call is TRBV7-3, the J call TRBJ2-1, with TRBD2 matching over 7 bases. After removal of 1 base from V and 9 bases from J, the junction contained 3 bases not matched to a gene. This CDR3 is 13 amino acids long. CDR1 is SGHTA and CDR2 is FQGTGA in the germline V gene. The entire variable domain, with the rest obtained from reference TRBV7-3 and TRBJ2-1, is as follows: GAGVSQTPSNKVTEKGKYVELRCDPISGHTALYWYRQSLGQGPEFLIYFQGTGAADDSGLPNDRFFAVRPEGSVSTLKIQRTERGDSAVYLCASSLMREGEQFFGPGTRLTVL.